Described below is a single TCR beta chain sequence and its context. This clone's antigen is unknown. No base-level quality is on record; no much larger clone is a single base apart. The time point label corresponds to: baseline before first vaccination. Vaccinee samples came from UK trials COV001 and COV002, including a single-blind randomized controlled phase 2/3 trial of AZD1222 (ChAdOx1 nCoV-19) in healthy adults. Trial participant PBMC samples were collected at day 0 and day 28 after the second dose for TCRbeta chain sequencing. This record comes from a study of T cell responses to AZD1222 COVID-19 vaccine (TCRdb year 2021). With regard to the full study: AZD1222 recipients whose second dose came at about 4 weeks and those whose second dose came at about 12 weeks were combined into one group, since spike-specific TCR depth and breadth did not differ between the two schedules. A total of 230 to 250 trial participants underwent TCR sequencing, of whom 207 received two doses of AZD1222 and around 26 received two doses of the MenACWY control vaccine. Enrollment into the trials was organized by age into subgroups of 18-55, 56-69 and 70-plus years, and those subgroups contained roughly 140, 27 and 60 TCR-sequenced participants, respectively.

The V and J ends are trimmed by 6 bases and 5 bases, leaving 11 bases between them. Measured from the cysteine to the phenylalanine, the CDR3 is 12 residues long. Of all the DNA, just the CDR3 is kept, 36 bases in frame from base 1. CDR1 and CDR2, looked up from the germline V gene (reference sequence), are MNHEY and SMNVEV. Broad study findings and their caveats: The vaccine-associated CD4 TCRs covered the entire spike protein, and the dominant responses fell in regions 160-218 and 743-854. Participants were mostly white British, with more females than males. The authors suggested clonal diversity may have been underestimated. Conclusions about previously exposed vaccinees are limited, since just five to seven AZD1222 recipients were seropositive for SARS-CoV-2 at baseline. Spike-specific TCR breadth and depth rose significantly after two AZD1222 doses compared with day 0 and with MenACWY recipients. In the small 56-69-year group, the increase in depth fell short of significance, most likely because of low power. Nearly half of unique spike-specific TCRs reportedly recognized epitopes outside regions mutated in the B.1.351 and B.1.1.7 variants. No day 14 peak-response samples were available, so repertoires were characterized only after the peak T cell response.

The CDR3 regions of human TCRbeta chains were subjected to immunosequencing. In the authors' own workflow: TCRs in the repertoires were compared against a reference library of SARS-CoV-2-specific TCRs that had been generated with the MIRA antigen-specificity platform. Breadth was defined as the fraction of unique TCRs that were SARS-CoV-2-associated. Depth was defined as the fraction of total T cells that were SARS-CoV-2-associated. Using the MIRA data, each spike-specific TCR was mapped to the spike region that the TCR reacts to and placed in a CD4 or CD8 class. Log10-transformed breadth and depth values were compared by one-way ANOVA with Sidak's multiple comparisons tests. In its TCRdb copy, this immuneACCESS table keeps in-frame sequences only and misses some clones. Where compared with another copy, unresolved V genes explain less than half of these, and the others have no known cause. V and J calls and clone size are as listed in that table; D and trimming were resolved from the DNA. The sample records 100,000 to 120,000 clones, roughly nine tenths of which are singletons. 1.5% to 2% of the sample rests with the top ten.

The chain was built from TRBV27 and TRBJ2-7; D gene: possibly TRBD1, on 5 matching bases. The TCR originated in an adult in good health. Specimen: peripheral blood, collected on day 0 of AZD1222 vaccination. In nucleotide form, the sequence is TGTGCCAGCAGCCACGGACACCACGAGCAGTACTTC. This sequence encodes CASSHGHHEQYF.